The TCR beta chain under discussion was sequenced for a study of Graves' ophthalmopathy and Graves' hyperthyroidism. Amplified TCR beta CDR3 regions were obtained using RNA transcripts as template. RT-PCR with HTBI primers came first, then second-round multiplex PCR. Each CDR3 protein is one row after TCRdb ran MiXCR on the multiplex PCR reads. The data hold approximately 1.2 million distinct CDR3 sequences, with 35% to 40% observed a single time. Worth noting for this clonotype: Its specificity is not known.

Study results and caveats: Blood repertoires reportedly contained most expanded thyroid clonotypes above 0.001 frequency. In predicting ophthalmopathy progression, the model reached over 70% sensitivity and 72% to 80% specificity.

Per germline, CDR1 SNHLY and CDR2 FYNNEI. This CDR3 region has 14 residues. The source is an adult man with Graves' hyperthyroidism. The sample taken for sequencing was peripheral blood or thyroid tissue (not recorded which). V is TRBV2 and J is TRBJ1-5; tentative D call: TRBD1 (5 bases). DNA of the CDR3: TGTGCTAGTCTTCGGCAGGGCCCCAATCAGCCCCAGCATTTT. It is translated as CASLRQGPNQPQHF. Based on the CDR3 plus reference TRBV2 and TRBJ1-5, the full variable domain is EPEVTQTPSHQVTQMGQEVILRCVPISNHLYFYWYRQILGQKVEFLVSFYNNEISEKSEIFDDQFSVERPDGSNFTLKIRSTKLEDSAMYFCASLRQGPNQPQHFGDGTRLSIL.